These 22 T cell receptor beta chains were all obtained from the same sample, sequenced in a study of T cells in localized non-small cell lung cancer. The repertoire was sequenced with immunoSEQ multiplex PCR; TCRdb's copy has only in-frame clones and lacks some. This sample has roughly 48,000 clones, with approximately 77% found just once. The sequencing here drew on peripheral blood, taken before any cancer treatment. The receptors stem from a man between 40 and 69 years old with stage I squamous cell lung carcinoma.

The chain employs TRBV11-1 and TRBJ2-5; no firm D call. Germline values: CDR1 SGHAT, CDR2 FQDESV (reference sequence). V was shortened by 3 bases and J by 1 base, with 9 bases between the two germline ends. This CDR3 contains 14 residues. This CDR3 is CASSFSPRQETQYF. The CDR3 DNA reads as TGTGCCAGCAGCTTTTCGCCCCGCCAAGAGACCCAGTACTTC.

This rearrangement joins TRBV9 to TRBJ1-4; 7 bases match TRBD1. Trimming removed 2 bases from V and 8 bases from J; junction bases left unmatched: 6. Germline V gives CDR1 SGDLS, CDR2 YYNGEE. The length of the CDR3 is 14 residues. The CDR3 coding sequence is TGTGCCAGCAGCGTGACAGGGACGCGAGAAAAACTGTTTTTT. Its translation: CASSVTGTREKLFF.

This chain uses TRBV27 with TRBJ2-1; 10 bases map to TRBD2. V shed 2 bases, J shed 0 bases, and the junction held 4 bases outside the gene matches. The germline V gene has CDR1 MNHEY and CDR2 SMNVEV (reference sequence). This CDR3 has 17 residues. The CDR3 region is CASSLASGGSSYNEQFF. DNA for the CDR3: TGTGCCAGCAGTTTAGCTAGCGGGGGAAGCTCCTACAATGAGCAGTTCTTC.

The V gene is TRBV7-9, the J gene TRBJ2-3; D is possibly TRBD2 (6 bases). This CDR3 is 15 amino acids long. CDR1 and CDR2 (germline): SEHNR, FQNEAQ (reference sequence). V lost 2 bases and J 1 base, leaving 10 bases between the germline ends. In nucleotides, the CDR3 is TGTGCCAGCAGCTTACCGGAGGGAGGCACAGATACGCAGTATTTT. Translated, it gives CASSLPEGGTDTQYF.

The sample holds one count of this clone. V usage is TRBV4-3 and J usage is TRBJ1-1, with no clear D. The V gene's germline CDR1 is LGHNA and CDR2 YSLEER. Trimming pared 5 bases from V and 1 base from J, leaving 8 bases between. This CDR3 has 13 residues. Here the CDR3 reads CASSATTNTEAFF. The CDR3 DNA reads TGCGCCAGCAGCGCCACGACGAACACTGAAGCTTTCTTT.

V usage is TRBV7-2 and J usage is TRBJ1-3; a possible D gene is TRBD1 (5 bases). The CDR3 is 14 residues long. The germline V and J ends were trimmed by 1 base and 6 bases, with 10 bases remaining between them. Germline V gene sequence: CDR1 SGHTA, CDR2 FQGNSA. The CDR3 protein is CASSLGGSANTIYF. The DNA for the CDR3 is TGTGCCAGCAGCTTAGGGGGCTCCGCAAACACCATATATTTT. Supplemented by reference TRBV7-2 and TRBJ1-3, the full variable domain reads GAGVSQSPSNKVTEKGKDVELRCDPISGHTALYWYRQSLGQGLEFLIYFQGNSAPDKSGLPSDRFSAERTGGSVSTLTIQRTQQEDSAVYLCASSLGGSANTIYFGEGSWLTVV.

This rearrangement joins TRBV30 to TRBJ2-4, with 7 bases identical to TRBD1. The CDR3 length is 13 residues. V was pared by 4 bases and J by 8 bases, with 8 bases of the junction left unmatched. Germline loops: CDR1 GTSNPN, CDR2 SVGIG (reference sequence). In nucleotides, the CDR3 is TGTGCCTGGATGAGGGGTCAGGGGGACATTCAGTACTTC. This sequence encodes CAWMRGQGDIQYF.

This chain joins TRBV6-1 and TRBJ2-7; 7 nucleotides match TRBD2. The CDR3 length is 13 residues. CDR1 MNHNS and CDR2 SASEGT come from the germline V gene. The V segment lost 7 bases and the J segment 4 bases; nucleotides outside the gene matches: 7. CDR3 DNA: TGTGCCAGCAAAGCGGGGCCTCTTTACGAGCAGTACTTC. The encoded protein is CASKAGPLYEQYF.

This clone was seen a handful of times. The genes are TRBV4-1 and TRBJ2-2; no clear D gene. Germline V gene lookup returns CDR1 MGHRA and CDR2 YSYEKL. This CDR3 has 16 residues. V was cut by 4 bases and J by 5 bases, with 17 bases left in between. CDR3 nucleotides: TGCGCCAGCAGCCGAGTAAGGCTAGAACAAACCGGGGAGCTGTTTTTT. It specifies CASSRVRLEQTGELFF.

This clone is a singleton in its sample. V usage is TRBV29-1 and J usage is TRBJ1-1; TRBD1 is a possible D gene (6 bases). There are 12 residues in the CDR3. Trimming stripped 4 bases from V and 7 bases from J, with 13 bases between. From germline, CDR1 is SQVTM and CDR2 ANQGSEA. The CDR3 loop reads CSVVRGIDEAFF. In DNA form, the CDR3 reads TGCAGCGTTGTGAGGGGGATAGATGAAGCTTTCTTT.

The chain combines TRBV5-1 with TRBJ2-5, with TRBD2 identical over 12 bases. Trimming took 1 base from V and 4 from J; bases not matched to a gene: 8. Per germline, CDR1 SGHRS and CDR2 YFSETQ. This CDR3 spans 17 amino acids. The CDR3 sequence: CASSLSRTSGVLETQYF. DNA for the CDR3: TGCGCCAGCAGCTTGTCGCGGACTAGCGGGGTGCTAGAGACCCAGTACTTC. The full variable domain, its missing parts supplied by reference TRBV5-1 and TRBJ2-5, is KAGVTQTPRYLIKTRGQQVTLSCSPISGHRSVSWYQQTPGQGLQFLFEYFSETQRNKGNFPGRFSGRQFSNSRSEMNVSTLELGDSALYLCASSLSRTSGVLETQYFGPGTRLLVL.

V is TRBV28 and J is TRBJ2-3, with unresolved D. The germline CDR1 and CDR2 sequences are MDHEN and SYDVKM. The V gene lost 6 bases and the J gene lost 0 bases, with 7 bases spanning the gap. The CDR3 runs 13 residues. As DNA, the CDR3 is TGTGCCAGCAGCCCTGGTAGCACAGATACGCAGTATTTT. As protein: CASSPGSTDTQYF. Full variable domain (missing parts from reference TRBV28 and TRBJ2-3): DVKVTQSSRYLVKRTGEKVFLECVQDMDHENMFWYRQDPGLGLRLIYFSYDVKMKEKGDIPEGYSVSREKKERFSLILESASTNQTSMYLCASSPGSTDTQYFGPGTRLTVL.

This chain joins TRBV11-1 and TRBJ1-1; D possibly corresponds to TRBD1 (6 bases). Looked up from germline, CDR1 is SGHAT and CDR2 is FQDESV (reference sequence). The CDR3 length is 13 residues. V was pared by 5 bases and J by 9 bases, with 16 bases between. The CDR3 reads CASSRSPTGQAFF. The DNA for the CDR3 is TGTGCCAGCAGCCGAAGTCCGACAGGTCAAGCTTTCTTT.

A few counts support this clone. The V call is TRBV28, the J call TRBJ1-1, with D tentatively TRBD1 (5 bases). Deletions cut 10 bases from V and 1 base from J, with 13 bases between. This CDR3 is 13 amino acids long. The germline V gene has CDR1 MDHEN and CDR2 SYDVKM. The CDR3 bases are TGTGCCATGCAAGGGACGCGGAACACTGAAGCTTTCTTT. Encoded protein: CAMQGTRNTEAFF.

V usage is TRBV28 and J usage is TRBJ2-5; maybe TRBD1 (6 bases). The CDR3 contains 12 residues. V was clipped by 8 bases and J by 3 bases, with 10 bases between them. CDR1 is MDHEN, CDR2 SYDVKM, per germline. In DNA, the CDR3 is TGTGCCAGCCAGGACAGTAAAGAGACCCAGTACTTC. Translating gives CASQDSKETQYF.

The chain employs TRBV2 and TRBJ1-3; D possibly corresponds to TRBD1 (6 bases). The CDR3 loop spans 14 amino acids. Germline CDR1 reads SNHLY; CDR2 reads FYNNEI. Deletions cut 6 bases from V and 10 bases from J, with 19 bases between. CDR3 coding DNA: TGTGCCAGCAGGGACAGCTATCTCTCGGCTACCATATATTTT. Its translation: CASRDSYLSATIYF.

J is TRBJ1-1 and V is TRBV7-6, with D perhaps TRBD1 (6 bases). V was shortened by 3 bases and J by 4 bases, with 9 bases between the two germline ends. The CDR3 loop spans 13 amino acids. Germline V CDR1 and CDR2: SGHVS, FNYEAQ. In nucleotides, the CDR3 is TGTGCCAGCAGCTTGGGGGGCCCCACTGAAGCTTTCTTT. Its protein is CASSLGGPTEAFF.

The genes are TRBV10-3 and TRBJ2-7; 9 bases match TRBD2. CDR1 and CDR2 from the germline V gene are ENHRY and SYGVKD. The CDR3 consists of 17 residues. J lost 4 bases, V lost 4 bases, and 14 bases had no gene match. The CDR3 loop reads CAISGGLARAGGYEQYF. The CDR3 DNA follows: TGTGCCATCAGTGGGGGCCTCGCCCGAGCGGGGGGTTACGAGCAGTACTTC.

The rearrangement uses TRBV5-1 and TRBJ1-2; 8 bases map to TRBD1. Germline V gene data show CDR1 as SGHRS and CDR2 as YFSETQ. V lost 0 bases to trimming and J lost 6 bases; unmatched junction nucleotides: 4. The CDR3 is 14 amino acids. The CDR3 bases are TGCGCCAGCAGCTTGGCGGACAGGGTGGATGGCTACACCTTC. Translated: CASSLADRVDGYTF.

This sequence joins TRBV7-8 and TRBJ2-7; D is ambiguous. With 1 base removed from V and 4 bases from J, the gap between germline ends came to 11 bases. Germline V gene sequence: CDR1 SGHVS, CDR2 FQNEAQ. The CDR3 sequence is 14 residues long. The CDR3 protein is CASSLGVTIYEQYF. The CDR3 nucleotides read TGTGCCAGCAGCTTAGGAGTTACGATTTACGAGCAGTACTTC.

The chain uses TRBV18 and TRBJ2-3; maybe TRBD2 (6 bases). V gave up 6 bases and J gave up 3 bases, with 16 bases separating them. Germline V gives CDR1 KGHSH, CDR2 LQKENI. The CDR3 contains 15 residues. For the CDR3, the DNA is TGTGCCAGCTCCCCAGAGCCAGCGGGTACAGATACGCAGTATTTT. Its protein is CASSPEPAGTDTQYF.

The CDR3 DNA is TGTGCCAGCAGCCCCCGGGGGGGGGTAGTTGGAGCTTTCTTT. This encodes CASSPRGGVVGAFF. The V gene is TRBV7-9, the J gene TRBJ1-1, with D perhaps matching TRBD1 (5 bases). Trimming shortened V by 5 bases and J by 10 bases, and 20 bases separated the two germline ends. The length of the CDR3 is 14 residues. The germline V gene encodes CDR1 SEHNR and CDR2 FQNEAQ (reference sequence).